This TCR beta chain was observed in a study of cytomegalovirus exposure and HLA in healthy donors. At the level of the study: There were 350 to 400 genotyped donors. Of these, 81% fell in the genetic ancestry cluster associated with self-reported Caucasian donors. General observations from the study: The authors listed 164 TCR beta chains as cytomegalovirus-associated.

The PCR used 60 Vbeta and 13 Jbeta primers. Assay used: immunoSEQ multiplex PCR; TCRdb lists only in-frame clones, some missing. The table lists roughly 90,000 clones, about 73% of them singletons. Comment on this clone: The antigen remains unidentified.

The germline CDR1 and CDR2 sequences are LNHDA and SQIVND (reference sequence). The ends lost 2 bases at V and 7 bases at J; junction bases unmatched: 14. There are 17 residues in the CDR3. Sequencing was performed on PBMCs. The sequence came from a woman aged 40 to 50 in good health and CMV-seropositive. The rearrangement joins TRBV19 to TRBJ2-7; 10 bases are a match to TRBD2. The CDR3 coding sequence is TGTGCCAGTAGTATAAGTCTAGCGGGAGCCAGGGCGTTGGAGCAGTACTTC. This gives the protein CASSISLAGARALEQYF. Filled out from reference TRBV19 and TRBJ2-7, the complete variable domain reads DGGITQSPKYLFRKEGQNVTLSCEQNLNHDAMYWYRQDPGQGLRLIYYSQIVNDFQKGDIAEGYSVSREKKESFPLTVTSAQKNPTAFYLCASSISLAGARALEQYFGPGTRLTVT.